Listed below are T cell receptor beta chains from one sample, sequenced in a study of blood T cells in healthy people across ages. Using its own MiXCR run on the 5' RACE reads, TCRdb lists one record per CDR3 protein. The sample contains hundreds of thousands of distinct CDR3 sequences, 25% to 35% of which appear only once. These data were likewise used in another study, on T cells of mothers and their children.

Sequencing was performed on blood. Receptors were obtained from a boy aged 2 to 10 in good health. Both conserved end residues are trimmed from each CDR3. A D gene is named only where the DNA matches it firmly.

d_gene: NA; j_gene: TRBJ2-7; v_gene: TRBV12-3/TRBV12-4; CDR3aa: ASSFRTTAYEQY
d_gene: TRBD1; j_gene: TRBJ2-7; v_gene: TRBV11-2; CDR3aa: ASSLAGQGLGEQY
d_gene: TRBD1; j_gene: TRBJ1-3; v_gene: TRBV5-1; CDR3aa: ASSLDRANTIY
d_gene: NA; j_gene: NA; v_gene: TRBV20-1; CDR3aa: SGGGTVGETQY
d_gene: NA; j_gene: TRBJ1-2; v_gene: TRBV6-6; CDR3aa: ASSYRGEDGYT
d_gene: NA; j_gene: TRBJ1-1; v_gene: TRBV7-2; CDR3aa: ARPTHYGAPEAF
d_gene: TRBD1; j_gene: TRBJ1-5; v_gene: TRBV3-1; CDR3aa: ASSQGQGGYQPQH
d_gene: NA; j_gene: TRBJ2-5; v_gene: TRBV12-3/TRBV12-4; CDR3aa: ASSDLGLQETQY
d_gene: TRBD2; j_gene: TRBJ2-2; v_gene: TRBV4-1; CDR3aa: ASSWASGTGELF
d_gene: TRBD2; j_gene: TRBJ2-5; v_gene: TRBV5-5; CDR3aa: ASSLGSGGGEETQY
d_gene: NA; j_gene: TRBJ2-4; v_gene: TRBV20-1; CDR3aa: SASSGRESLIQY
d_gene: TRBD1; j_gene: TRBJ2-2; v_gene: TRBV27; CDR3aa: ASTDRGDTGELF
d_gene: NA; j_gene: TRBJ2-6; v_gene: TRBV12-3/TRBV12-4; CDR3aa: ASIFDSYLTSGANVLT
d_gene: TRBD2; j_gene: NA; v_gene: TRBV6-5; CDR3aa: ASSYSTSANYEQY
d_gene: TRBD2; j_gene: NA; v_gene: TRBV7-9; CDR3aa: ASGLAGNYEQY
d_gene: NA; j_gene: TRBJ2-1; v_gene: TRBV20-1; CDR3aa: SARTYSYNELF
d_gene: NA; j_gene: TRBJ2-4; v_gene: TRBV5-1; CDR3aa: ASSFGTEGAKNIQY
d_gene: NA; j_gene: TRBJ1-5; v_gene: TRBV10-3; CDR3aa: AISDTANQPQH
d_gene: TRBD1; j_gene: TRBJ1-2; v_gene: TRBV5-5; CDR3aa: ASSTAGTGHYGYT
d_gene: NA; j_gene: TRBJ2-5; v_gene: TRBV29-1; CDR3aa: SGSGGETQY
d_gene: NA; j_gene: TRBJ1-5; v_gene: TRBV11-2; CDR3aa: ASSLGNGYNQPQH
d_gene: NA; j_gene: TRBJ1-1; v_gene: TRBV7-3; CDR3aa: ASSLRGDKVRAF
d_gene: NA; j_gene: TRBJ2-5; v_gene: TRBV7-6; CDR3aa: ASSVEGGREETQY
d_gene: NA; j_gene: NA; v_gene: TRBV29-1; CDR3aa: SVILGGETQY
d_gene: TRBD2; j_gene: TRBJ2-5; v_gene: TRBV29-1; CDR3aa: SVGTSGKGTQY
d_gene: NA; j_gene: TRBJ2-1; v_gene: TRBV27; CDR3aa: ASSSAGTYNEQF
d_gene: TRBD1; j_gene: TRBJ2-7; v_gene: TRBV11-2; CDR3aa: ASSGPGRQGAAYEQY
d_gene: NA; j_gene: TRBJ2-7; v_gene: TRBV12-3/TRBV12-4; CDR3aa: ASSLGEIYEQY
d_gene: NA; j_gene: TRBJ2-7; v_gene: TRBV7-6; CDR3aa: ASSLVQERLYEQY
d_gene: TRBD2; j_gene: TRBJ2-3; v_gene: TRBV11-3; CDR3aa: ASSLRLANVPDTQY
d_gene: NA; j_gene: TRBJ2-1; v_gene: TRBV7-9; CDR3aa: ASRPLL
d_gene: NA; j_gene: NA; v_gene: TRBV12-3/TRBV12-4; CDR3aa: ASSLSRIHEQY
d_gene: TRBD2; j_gene: TRBJ2-3; v_gene: TRBV2; CDR3aa: ASSPGTSGVADTQY
d_gene: NA; j_gene: TRBJ2-7; v_gene: TRBV4-2; CDR3aa: ASSPSGVSESYEQY
d_gene: TRBD1; j_gene: TRBJ1-1; v_gene: TRBV4-1; CDR3aa: ASSQDDDRVFLNTEAF
d_gene: NA; j_gene: TRBJ2-2; v_gene: TRBV30; CDR3aa: AGSALWQGNSPFANTGELF